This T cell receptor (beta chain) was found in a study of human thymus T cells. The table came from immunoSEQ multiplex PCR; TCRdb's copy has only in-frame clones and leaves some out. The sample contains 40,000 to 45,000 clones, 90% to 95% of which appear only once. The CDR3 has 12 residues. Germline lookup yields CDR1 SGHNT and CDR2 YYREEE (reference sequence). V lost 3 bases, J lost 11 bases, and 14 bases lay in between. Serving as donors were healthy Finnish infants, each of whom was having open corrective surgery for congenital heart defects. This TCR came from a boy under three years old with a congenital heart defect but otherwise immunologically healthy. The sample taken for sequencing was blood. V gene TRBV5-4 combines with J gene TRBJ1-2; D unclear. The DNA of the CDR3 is TGTGCCAGCAGCTGGTCCGGGGAAGGGTACACCTTC. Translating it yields CASSWSGEGYTF.